Detailed here is one T cell receptor (beta chain). Its cognate antigen is unknown. Other DNA sequences in the sample encode the same CDR3. This CDR3 has 14 residues. The V and J ends lost 4 bases and 0 bases, in that order; junction bases with no gene match: 2. The germline V gene has CDR1 SEHNR and CDR2 FQNEAQ (reference sequence). These data belong to a study of cytomegalovirus exposure and HLA in healthy donors. Broader study findings: Earlier analysis yielded a pattern in which most TCR beta V segments were productive about 90% or about 30% of the time. Likely technical artifact: a cluster of highly shared sequence variants. Rare sequences made up most TCRs, while some public TCRs were found in many donors. Researchers reported that a few CMV-associated chains were confirmed in vitro as CMV antigen-specific.

The PCR used 60 Vbeta and 13 Jbeta primers. Generated by immunoSEQ multiplex PCR, the TCRdb table keeps only in-frame clones and is missing some. Of roughly 66,000 clones detected, 70% to 80% appear once; the ten largest clones hold 7.8%. Sequencing was performed on PBMCs. V gene TRBV7-9 combines with J gene TRBJ1-1; 7 bases are shared with TRBD1. This TCR derives from a man between 18 and 35 years old in good health and CMV-seropositive. The CDR3 protein is CASSSQGMNTEAFF. The CDR3 DNA is TGTGCCAGCAGCTCACAGGGGATGAACACTGAAGCTTTCTTT. Full variable domain (outside the CDR3, taken from reference TRBV7-9 and TRBJ1-1): DTGVSQNPRHKITKRGQNVTFRCDPISEHNRLYWYRQTLGQGPEFLTYFQNEAQLEKSRLLSDRFSAERPKGSFSTLEIQRTEQGDSAMYLCASSSQGMNTEAFFGQGTRLTVV.